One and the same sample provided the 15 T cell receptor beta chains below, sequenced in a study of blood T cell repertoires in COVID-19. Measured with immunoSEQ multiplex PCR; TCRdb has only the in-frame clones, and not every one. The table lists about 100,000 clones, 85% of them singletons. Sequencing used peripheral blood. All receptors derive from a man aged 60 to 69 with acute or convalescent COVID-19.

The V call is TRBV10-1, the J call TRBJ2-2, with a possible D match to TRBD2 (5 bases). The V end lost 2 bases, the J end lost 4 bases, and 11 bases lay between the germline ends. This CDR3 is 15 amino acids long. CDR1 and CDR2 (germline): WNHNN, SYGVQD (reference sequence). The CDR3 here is CASSENPRVTGELFF. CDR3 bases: TGCGCCAGCAGTGAGAACCCGCGGGTCACCGGGGAGCTGTTTTTT.

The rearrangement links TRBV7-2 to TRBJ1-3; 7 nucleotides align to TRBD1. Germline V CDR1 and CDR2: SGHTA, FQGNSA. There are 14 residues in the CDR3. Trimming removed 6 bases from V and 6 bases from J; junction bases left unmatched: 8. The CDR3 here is CASSNRGLENTIYF. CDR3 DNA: TGTGCCAGCAGTAACAGGGGACTGGAAAACACCATATATTTT.

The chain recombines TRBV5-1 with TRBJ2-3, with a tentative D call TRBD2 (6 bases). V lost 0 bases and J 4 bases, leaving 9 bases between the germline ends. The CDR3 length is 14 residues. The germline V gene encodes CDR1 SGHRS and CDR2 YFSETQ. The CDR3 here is CASSLALAPDTQYF. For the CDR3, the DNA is TGCGCCAGCAGCTTGGCTCTAGCGCCAGATACGCAGTATTTT. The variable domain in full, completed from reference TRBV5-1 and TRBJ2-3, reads KAGVTQTPRYLIKTRGQQVTLSCSPISGHRSVSWYQQTPGQGLQFLFEYFSETQRNKGNFPGRFSGRQFSNSRSEMNVSTLELGDSALYLCASSLALAPDTQYFGPGTRLTVL.

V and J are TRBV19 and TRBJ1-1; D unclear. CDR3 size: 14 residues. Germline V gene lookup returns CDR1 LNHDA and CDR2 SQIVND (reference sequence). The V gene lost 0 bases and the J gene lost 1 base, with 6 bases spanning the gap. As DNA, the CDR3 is TGTGCCAGTAGTATAGACAGAAAGAACACTGAAGCTTTCTTT. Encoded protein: CASSIDRKNTEAFF.

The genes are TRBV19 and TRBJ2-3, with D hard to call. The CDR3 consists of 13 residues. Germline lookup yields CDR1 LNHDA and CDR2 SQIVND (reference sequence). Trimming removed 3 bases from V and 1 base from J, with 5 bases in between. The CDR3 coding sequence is TGTGCCAGTAGTATGGTAGGCACAGATACGCAGTATTTT. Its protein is CASSMVGTDTQYF.

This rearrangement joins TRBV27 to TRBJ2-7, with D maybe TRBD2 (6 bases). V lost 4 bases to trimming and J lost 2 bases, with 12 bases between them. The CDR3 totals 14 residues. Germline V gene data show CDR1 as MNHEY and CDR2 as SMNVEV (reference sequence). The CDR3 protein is CASSSPGLPYEQYF. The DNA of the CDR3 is TGTGCCAGCAGTTCACCGGGACTGCCCTACGAGCAGTACTTC.

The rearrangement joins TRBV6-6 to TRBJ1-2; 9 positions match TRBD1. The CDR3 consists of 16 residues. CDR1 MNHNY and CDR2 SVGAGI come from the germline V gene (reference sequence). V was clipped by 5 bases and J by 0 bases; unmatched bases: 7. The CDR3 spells CASSKTGGSANYGYTF. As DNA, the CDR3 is TGTGCCAGCAGTAAGACAGGGGGTTCAGCTAACTATGGCTACACCTTC.

The CDR3 region is CARSSLGGRTGAGLETQYF. The CDR3 DNA is TGTGCCAGAAGCTCCCTAGGGGGTCGGACAGGGGCTGGTTTAGAGACCCAGTACTTC. V and J are TRBV5-3 and TRBJ2-5, with 9 bases aligning to TRBD1. TRBV5-3 is recorded as an ORF, its role being uncertain. The V segment lost 3 bases and the J segment 4 bases; nucleotides outside the gene matches: 19. This CDR3 is 19 amino acids long.

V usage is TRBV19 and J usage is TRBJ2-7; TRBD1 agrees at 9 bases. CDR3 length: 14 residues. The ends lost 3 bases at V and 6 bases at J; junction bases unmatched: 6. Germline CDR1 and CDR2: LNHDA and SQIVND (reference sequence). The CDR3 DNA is TGTGCCAGTAGTATTCAACAGGGGGCTCGCGAGCAGTACTTC. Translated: CASSIQQGAREQYF.

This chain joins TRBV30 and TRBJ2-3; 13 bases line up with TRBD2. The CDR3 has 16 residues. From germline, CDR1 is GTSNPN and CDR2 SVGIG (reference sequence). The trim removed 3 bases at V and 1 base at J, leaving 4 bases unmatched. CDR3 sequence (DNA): TGTGCCTGGAGACTAGCGGGAGGGCCTGGCACAGATACGCAGTATTTT. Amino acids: CAWRLAGGPGTDTQYF. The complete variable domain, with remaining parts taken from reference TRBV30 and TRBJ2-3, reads SQTIHQWPATLVQPVGSPLSLECTVEGTSNPNLYWYRQAAGRGLQLLFYSVGIGQISSEVPQNLSASRPQDRQFILSSKKLLLSDSGFYLCAWRLAGGPGTDTQYFGPGTRLTVL.

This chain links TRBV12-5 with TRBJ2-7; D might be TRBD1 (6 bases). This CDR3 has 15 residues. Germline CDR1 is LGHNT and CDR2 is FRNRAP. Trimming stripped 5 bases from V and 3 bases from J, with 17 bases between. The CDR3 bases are TGTGCTAGTGGTATGGACAGTCTTCACATCTACGAGCAGTACTTC. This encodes CASGMDSLHIYEQYF.

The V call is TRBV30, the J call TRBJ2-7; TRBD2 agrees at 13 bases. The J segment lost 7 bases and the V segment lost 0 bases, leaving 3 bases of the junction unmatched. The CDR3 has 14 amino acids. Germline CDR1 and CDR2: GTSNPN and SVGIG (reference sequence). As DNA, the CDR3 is TGTGCCTGGAGTGTCCCGGGACTAGCGGGGGAGCAGTACTTC. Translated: CAWSVPGLAGEQYF.

The CDR3 here is CASSSTYRLAGGSDTQYF. The CDR3 nucleotides are TGTGCCAGCAGCTCAACCTACCGACTAGCGGGGGGGTCAGATACGCAGTATTTT. The gene calls are TRBV11-3 and TRBJ2-3, with 14 positions matching TRBD2. CDR3 length equals 18 residues. Germline CDR1 reads SGHNT; CDR2 reads YENEEA. The trim removed 4 bases at V and 4 bases at J, leaving 10 bases unmatched.

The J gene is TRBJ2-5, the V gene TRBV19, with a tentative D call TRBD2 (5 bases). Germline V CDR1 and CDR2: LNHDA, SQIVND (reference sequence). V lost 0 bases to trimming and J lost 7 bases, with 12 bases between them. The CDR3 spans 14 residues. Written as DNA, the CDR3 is TGTGCCAGTAGTATAGAGGGTAGCCGGGGGACCCAGTACTTC. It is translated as CASSIEGSRGTQYF.

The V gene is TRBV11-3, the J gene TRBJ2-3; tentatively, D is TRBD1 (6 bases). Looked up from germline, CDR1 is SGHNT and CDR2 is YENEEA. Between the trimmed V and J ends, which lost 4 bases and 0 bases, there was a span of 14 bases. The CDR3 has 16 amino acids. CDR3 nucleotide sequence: TGTGCCAGCAGCTCAACCGGGACACTTAGCACAGATACGCAGTATTTT. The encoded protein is CASSSTGTLSTDTQYF.